This T cell receptor (beta chain) stems from a study of human T cells and chemical hapten exposure (dated by TCRdb to the early 2020s). Notes on the research overall: For sensitization, 2% DPC in acetone was applied to a roughly 2 cm by roughly 2 cm area of upper inner arm skin. Throughout the approximately 24-week study period, patients were also given weekly therapeutic DPC doses on the scalp. Patch testing on the upper back used Finn chambers containing 0.01% DPC, with scoring done after 6 days according to International Contact Dermatitis Research Group standards. Most of the patients in the cohort were female, and the cohort covered alopecia areata with under or over 50% scalp involvement, alopecia totalis and alopecia universalis. Libraries were pooled for sequencing, and per-sample TCR yields varied mainly because of small differences in library volumes within the pool. In alopecia patients, the study followed how the peripheral blood TCR repertoire changed in vivo over primary and secondary sensitization to diphenylcyclopropenone (DPC), a hapten. Blood was sampled from patients pre-sensitization (week 0) and at 2, 6 and about 24 weeks after DPC sensitization. Blood for TCR sequencing was provided by twenty-nine alopecia patients at one to four time points (pre-sensitization, 2, 6 and 24 weeks).

The library was made by RACE. Sequencing was performed on a NextSeq 500. During library preparation, unique molecular identifiers were attached to individual cDNA molecules so that TCRs could be counted in a quantitative, reproducible way. Each blood RNA sample was used to sequence both TCR alpha and TCR beta chains. Concerning the study's data processing: A median of about 87,000 TCRs per sample was observed, with a range of about 20,000 to 750,000. V, J and CDR3 annotation of the TCR reads was performed with the Decombinator software suite. For PS versus PT1 abundance plots, all samples were subsampled to the same number of TCRs (28,000). Expanded TCRs were defined as absent before sensitization and observed at least eight times at the 2-week time point. The raw public data were reprocessed by TCRdb itself: fastp quality trimming at Q25, MiXCR clonotype calling, in-frame beta chains only. Rows are unified per CDR3 protein, each entry keeping the most common DNA and genes. The V and J calls come from TCRdb's annotation, not from the publication. The sample contains about 39,000 distinct CDR3 sequences, roughly an eighth of them found a single time. Clones ranked in the top ten supply approximately 6% of the sample.

What the work shows at the level of the full study, not this receptor alone: Repeated subsampling changed both the strength of the expansion versus patch-test correlation and the threshold at which that correlation became significant. DPC sensitization did not change how many TCRs were above 1 in 1000 frequency, and no evidence was found of alterations in global repertoire structure. Because every patient had alopecia, a presumed autoimmune disease, the patients' immune response might differ from that of healthy individuals. Significantly more large CDR3 similarity clusters were formed by expanded TCRs than by pre-sensitization or healthy control sets, consistent with antigen-driven responses. Patch test score was positively correlated with the number of PT1 expanded TCRs, with significance at thresholds 8, 16 and 32 but not at 4.

About this clonotype itself: Its antigen remains unidentified. It has no much larger one-base neighbor in the sample; base qualities were not kept.

Reading the label with the study, this specimen's time point is: pre-sensitization, week 0. The treatment or condition tag for this specimen amounts to: therapeutic diphenylcyclopropenone sensitization with weekly scalp DPC. At each patch-test visit, blood was drawn before the patch test was applied. To be eligible, patients had to be aged 18 to 70, diagnosed with alopecia and judged suitable for DPC therapy, while pregnant patients were excluded. Unfractionated whole blood was collected in Tempus Blood RNA tubes, and total RNA was extracted from that blood. Cut back by 4 bases and 2 bases, the V and J ends lie 3 bases apart. CDR1 MRHNA and CDR2 SNTAGT were looked up in the germline V gene. There are 11 amino acids in the CDR3, from cysteine to phenylalanine inclusive. Here the CDR3 DNA is all that survives: 33 bases in frame from base 1.

This clonotype was sampled from a woman aged 25-40 years with alopecia areata. Some clones in this sample may be carry-over from other donors' samples. Specimen: whole blood, collected in connection with sensitization to the hapten diphenylcyclopropenone (DPC). In this chain, TRBV6-4 is recombined with TRBJ2-7; a confident D gene designation cannot be given. The CDR3 protein: CASSVPYEQYF. The DNA reads as follows: TGTGCCAGCAGTGTTCCCTACGAGCAGTACTTC.